A selection of T cell receptor beta chains follows, all from one sample in a study of OX40 agonist ivuxolimab in advanced cancers. Method: immunoSEQ multiplex PCR; TCRdb's copy keeps in-frame clones and lacks some. Of approximately 30,000 clones in the sample, about four fifths were seen once. This sample comprised CD4+ or CD8+ T cells sorted from blood, obtained in a trial of the OX40 agonist ivuxolimab. These receptors originate from an adult with an advanced solid tumor such as melanoma, head and neck, liver or kidney cancer. CDR3s include the opening cysteine and the closing phenylalanine or tryptophan. A D gene is named only where the DNA matches it firmly. A row's size may be missing; if present it is once, few, many or a size class.

j_gene: TRBJ1-5; d_gene: .; len: 15; abundance: .; v_gene: TRBV9; CDR3nt: TGTGCCAGCAGCGTAGGAGGAAATAGCAATCAGCCCCAGCATTTT; CDR3aa: CASSVGGNSNQPQHF
j_gene: TRBJ1-1; d_gene: .; len: 14; abundance: .; v_gene: TRBV6-5; CDR3nt: TGTGCCAGCAGTTACGCGGCAGGGTACACTGAAGCTTTCTTT; CDR3aa: CASSYAAGYTEAFF
j_gene: TRBJ2-1; d_gene: .; len: 13; abundance: .; v_gene: TRBV11-1; CDR3nt: TGTGCCAGCAGCGTTCGGATCTGGAATGAGCAGTTCTTC; CDR3aa: CASSVRIWNEQFF
j_gene: TRBJ1-2; d_gene: .; len: 16; abundance: .; v_gene: TRBV9; CDR3nt: TGTGCCAGCAGCGTAGGTAGCGCTACAGAATTCTATGGCTACACCTTC; CDR3aa: CASSVGSATEFYGYTF
j_gene: TRBJ1-2; d_gene: TRBD1; len: 14; abundance: .; v_gene: TRBV5-5; CDR3nt: TGTGCCAGCAGCTCAGGGGGGGCTGCCTATGGCTACACCTTC; CDR3aa: CASSSGGAAYGYTF
j_gene: TRBJ2-1; d_gene: TRBD2; len: 15; abundance: .; v_gene: TRBV9; CDR3nt: TGTGCCAGCAGCGCCGGACTAGCGGGAGGGAGTGAGCAGTTCTTC; CDR3aa: CASSAGLAGGSEQFF
j_gene: TRBJ1-1; d_gene: .; len: 16; abundance: .; v_gene: TRBV4-1; CDR3nt: TGCGCCAGCAGCCAAGACCCCCGGGGGATATACACTGAAGCTTTCTTT; CDR3aa: CASSQDPRGIYTEAFF
j_gene: TRBJ1-1; d_gene: .; len: 15; abundance: once; v_gene: TRBV6-5; CDR3nt: TGTGCCAGCAGTCCATCCGGTCGGTTGAACACTGAAGCTTTCTTT; CDR3aa: CASSPSGRLNTEAFF
j_gene: TRBJ2-7; d_gene: .; len: 14; abundance: few; v_gene: TRBV4-2; CDR3nt: TGTGCCAGCAGCCCAACTAGAGGCGGCTACGAGCAGTACTTC; CDR3aa: CASSPTRGGYEQYF
j_gene: TRBJ2-7; d_gene: TRBD2; len: 15; abundance: .; v_gene: TRBV7-8; CDR3nt: TGTGCCAGCAGCTTAGCGTCTAGCGGAACCTACGAGCAGTACTTC; CDR3aa: CASSLASSGTYEQYF
j_gene: TRBJ1-2; d_gene: .; len: 16; abundance: .; v_gene: TRBV4-2; CDR3nt: TGTGCCAGCAGCCAAGATCGGGGGATAGCTAACTATGGCTACACCTTC; CDR3aa: CASSQDRGIANYGYTF
j_gene: TRBJ2-7; d_gene: .; len: 13; abundance: once; v_gene: TRBV27; CDR3nt: TGTGCCAGCAGTTTCGGGGCCCTTGCCGAGCAGTACTTC; CDR3aa: CASSFGALAEQYF
j_gene: TRBJ2-5; d_gene: TRBD2; len: 14; abundance: .; v_gene: TRBV4-1; CDR3nt: TGCGCCAGCAGCTCTCATGGGGGGGTTGAGACCCAGTACTTC; CDR3aa: CASSSHGGVETQYF
j_gene: TRBJ2-7; d_gene: .; len: 11; abundance: .; v_gene: TRBV20-1; CDR3nt: TGCAGTGCTGGCCCCACAGGCGAGCAGTACTTC; CDR3aa: CSAGPTGEQYF
j_gene: TRBJ2-7; d_gene: TRBD1; len: 13; abundance: .; v_gene: TRBV7-9; CDR3nt: TGTGCCAGCAGCGTGGGACAGTCCTACGAGCAGTACTTC; CDR3aa: CASSVGQSYEQYF
j_gene: TRBJ2-3; d_gene: TRBD2; len: 14; abundance: .; v_gene: TRBV9; CDR3nt: TGTGCCAGCAGCGCTAGCGGGGCGGGGGATACGCAGTATTTT; CDR3aa: CASSASGAGDTQYF
j_gene: TRBJ2-5; d_gene: .; len: 14; abundance: .; v_gene: TRBV5-5; CDR3nt: TGTGCCAGCAGCTTGGTAGGCTTAAGGGAGACCCAGTACTTC; CDR3aa: CASSLVGLRETQYF
j_gene: TRBJ2-5; d_gene: TRBD1; len: 15; abundance: .; v_gene: TRBV6-1; CDR3nt: TGTGCCAGCGGGACCGGGACAGGGGGACAAGAGACCCAGTACTTC; CDR3aa: CASGTGTGGQETQYF
j_gene: TRBJ2-3; d_gene: TRBD2; len: 16; abundance: .; v_gene: TRBV7-2; CDR3nt: TGTGCCAGCAGCTTGTCTAGCGGGGTATTCACAGATACGCAGTATTTT; CDR3aa: CASSLSSGVFTDTQYF
j_gene: TRBJ2-7; d_gene: TRBD1; len: 16; abundance: .; v_gene: TRBV28; CDR3nt: TGTGCCAGCACCGTCTCGGAGGACAGGTTTTCCTACGAGCAGTACTTC; CDR3aa: CASTVSEDRFSYEQYF
j_gene: TRBJ2-7; d_gene: .; len: 15; abundance: .; v_gene: TRBV4-1; CDR3nt: TGCGCCAGCAGCCAAGTGTTGGGGGAACGATACGAGCAGTACTTC; CDR3aa: CASSQVLGERYEQYF
j_gene: TRBJ2-7; d_gene: TRBD1; len: 13; abundance: .; v_gene: TRBV29-1; CDR3nt: TGCAGCGCTAGGACAGGGGGCATTTACGAGCAGTACTTC; CDR3aa: CSARTGGIYEQYF
j_gene: TRBJ2-3; d_gene: .; len: 17; abundance: .; v_gene: TRBV9; CDR3nt: TGTGCCAGCAGCCCCCCGGGAACCGTAAGGGGCACAGATACGCAGTATTTT; CDR3aa: CASSPPGTVRGTDTQYF
j_gene: TRBJ1-1; d_gene: .; len: 15; abundance: few; v_gene: TRBV25-1; CDR3nt: TGTGCCAGCAGTCCTCCTGGACAGTTCAGGGATGAGGCTTTCTTT; CDR3aa: CASSPPGQFRDEAFF
j_gene: TRBJ2-5; d_gene: .; len: 15; abundance: .; v_gene: TRBV18; CDR3nt: TGTGCCAGCTCACGTGACGCGGGGGCCCAAGAGACCCAGTACTTC; CDR3aa: CASSRDAGAQETQYF
j_gene: TRBJ1-5; d_gene: TRBD1; len: 16; abundance: .; v_gene: TRBV28; CDR3nt: TGTGCCAGCAGTATCGGACAGGCGTATTTCAATCAGCCCCAGCATTTT; CDR3aa: CASSIGQAYFNQPQHF
j_gene: TRBJ1-5; d_gene: .; len: 14; abundance: .; v_gene: TRBV7-9; CDR3nt: TGTGCCAGCAGCTTAGCAGGGGGCAATCAGCCCCAGCATTTT; CDR3aa: CASSLAGGNQPQHF
j_gene: TRBJ2-1; d_gene: TRBD1; len: 14; abundance: once; v_gene: TRBV9; CDR3nt: TGTGCCAGCAGCTACCGGGACAGCTACAATGAGCAGTTCTTC; CDR3aa: CASSYRDSYNEQFF
j_gene: TRBJ2-1; d_gene: TRBD2; len: 15; abundance: .; v_gene: TRBV5-1; CDR3nt: TGCGCCAGCAGCGAACTAGCGGGAGGCGGGGGTGAGCAGTTCTTC; CDR3aa: CASSELAGGGGEQFF
j_gene: TRBJ1-2; d_gene: .; len: 15; abundance: medium-sized; v_gene: TRBV7-9; CDR3nt: TGTGCCAGCAGCTTGGCGGGGGCCGAAGCGTCGGGCTACACCTTC; CDR3aa: CASSLAGAEASGYTF
j_gene: TRBJ2-2; d_gene: TRBD2; len: 17; abundance: .; v_gene: TRBV5-8; CDR3nt: TGTGCCAGCAGCACCGTGACTAGCGGGAGAAACACCGGGGAGCTGTTTTTT; CDR3aa: CASSTVTSGRNTGELFF
j_gene: TRBJ2-3; d_gene: TRBD2; len: 15; abundance: .; v_gene: TRBV7-3; CDR3nt: TGTGCCAGCAGCTGGGGCGGGGGGCCCACAGATACGCAGTATTTT; CDR3aa: CASSWGGGPTDTQYF